This T cell receptor beta chain is drawn from a study of blood T cell repertoires in COVID-19. Background on the study: From the United States, Italy and Spain came samples of acute and convalescent COVID-19.

Using immunoSEQ multiplex PCR, the repertoire was profiled, and TCRdb retains in-frame clones only, with some absent. The sample lists 70,000 or so clones, around 86% occurring once. Germline loops: CDR1 SGDLS, CDR2 YYNGEE. This CDR3 is built from 17 residues. Trimming stripped 4 bases from V and 4 bases from J, with 18 bases between. Sequencing was carried out using peripheral blood. The sequence came from a woman aged 60-75 years with acute or convalescent COVID-19. The chain combines TRBV9 with TRBJ1-6; D may be TRBD1 (6 bases). The CDR3 spells CASSLEDSADYNSPLHF. CDR3 in DNA: TGTGCCAGCAGCCTAGAGGACAGTGCTGATTATAATTCACCCCTCCACTTT. Filled out from reference TRBV9 and TRBJ1-6, the complete variable domain reads DSGVTQTPKHLITATGQRVTLRCSPRSGDLSVYWYQQSLDQGLQFLIQYYNGEERAKGNILERFSAQQFPDLHSELNLSSLELGDSALYFCASSLEDSADYNSPLHFGNGTRLTVT.